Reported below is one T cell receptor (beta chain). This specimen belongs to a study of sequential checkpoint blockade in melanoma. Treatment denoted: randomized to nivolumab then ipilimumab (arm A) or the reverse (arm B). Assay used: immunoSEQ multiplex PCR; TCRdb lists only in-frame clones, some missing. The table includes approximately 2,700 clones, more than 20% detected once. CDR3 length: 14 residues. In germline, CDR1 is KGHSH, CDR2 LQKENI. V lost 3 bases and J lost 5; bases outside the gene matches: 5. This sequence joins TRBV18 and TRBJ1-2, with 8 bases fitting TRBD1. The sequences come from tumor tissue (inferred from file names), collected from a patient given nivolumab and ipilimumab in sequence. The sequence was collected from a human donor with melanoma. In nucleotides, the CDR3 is TGTGCCAGCTCACCTAGGACAGGGAAGTATGGCTACACCTTC. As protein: CASSPRTGKYGYTF.